The 20 T cell receptor beta chains reported below all come from one sample, sequenced in a study of regulatory T cells in long-lasting Graves disease. The time point is: persistent/refractory GD, antithyroid drugs over 5 years with positive TRAb. PBMC-extracted RNA yielded the TCR library. Assembly of TCR beta libraries relied on iRepertoire HTBI primers together with Arm-PCR of CDR3 regions. From the multiplex PCR reads, TCRdb called clonotypes with MiXCR, one entry per CDR3 protein. The sample has around 460,000 distinct CDR3 sequences; about a fifth are singletons. Sample: peripheral blood mononuclear cells (PBMCs), taken when the disease was refractory, from a patient treated with antithyroid drugs. The receptors stem from a female donor with Graves disease.

The table lists this clonotype with a few counts. The genes are TRBV20-1 and TRBJ1-2; a weak D match, TRBD1 (6 bases). V lost 6 bases, J lost 2 bases, and 16 bases lay in between. The CDR3 loop spans 14 amino acids. CDR1 and CDR2 (germline): DFQATT, SNEGSKA (reference sequence). CDR3 in DNA: TGCAGTGCACCCTCCCTACAGGGAAACTATGGCTACACCTTC. As protein: CSAPSLQGNYGYTF.

This clonotype has at least ten counts. The CDR3 here is CASSLGAGNEKLFF. CDR3 nucleotides: TGTGCCAGCAGCCTGGGAGCGGGGAATGAAAAACTGTTTTTT. V is TRBV5-5 and J is TRBJ1-4; no firm D call. The germline CDR1 and CDR2 sequences are SGHKS and YYEKEE (reference sequence). The CDR3 consists of 14 residues. Trimming took off 4 bases at V and 5 bases at J, with 12 bases between the two ends. The variable domain in full, completed from reference TRBV5-5 and TRBJ1-4, reads DAGVTQSPTHLIKTRGQQVTLRCSPISGHKSVSWYQQVLGQGPQFIFQYYEKEERGRGNFPDRFSARQFPNYSSELNVNALLLGDSALYLCASSLGAGNEKLFFGSGTQLSVL.

This clonotype was detected a few times. One junction end disagrees with the germline gene, perhaps due to a read error. The rearrangement uses TRBV5-5 and TRBJ1-1, with 7 positions matching TRBD1. CDR3 size: 16 residues. From germline, CDR1 is SGHKS and CDR2 YYEKEE (reference sequence). The CDR3 region has the DNA TGTGCCAGCAGCTTGGCCTTCAGGGGGGAGTACACTGATGCTTTCTTT. It specifies CASSLAFRGEYTDAFF.

The chain is built from TRBV9 and TRBJ2-2, with D possibly called TRBD1 or TRBD2 (5 bases each). Trimming left V 0 bases short and J 6 bases short, with 12 bases between. Germline CDR1 is SGDLS and CDR2 is YYNGEE. The CDR3 is 15 residues long. The CDR3 coding sequence is TGTGCCAGCAGCGTAGCCCCCGGGGCGTCCGGGGAGCTGTTTTTT. This sequence encodes CASSVAPGASGELFF. Drawing the rest from reference TRBV9 and TRBJ2-2, the complete variable domain is DSGVTQTPKHLITATGQRVTLRCSPRSGDLSVYWYQQSLDQGLQFLIQYYNGEERAKGNILERFSAQQFPDLHSELNLSSLELGDSALYFCASSVAPGASGELFFGEGSRLTVL.

This clonotype showed up many times. This chain joins TRBV11-2 and TRBJ2-5; 10 bases line up with TRBD2. Germline-derived CDR1 and CDR2 are SGHAT and FQNNGV. CDR3 length: 16 amino acids. J was trimmed by 1 base and V by 4 bases; bases with no gene match: 6. In nucleotides, the CDR3 is TGTGCCAGCAGCTCGCCGGGACTAGCGACCCAAGAGACCCAGTACTTC. Encoded protein: CASSSPGLATQETQYF.

The rearrangement joins TRBV5-5 to TRBJ1-2; the match to TRBD1 covers 7 bases. Germline V gene sequence: CDR1 SGHKS, CDR2 YYEKEE (reference sequence). V gave up 4 bases and J gave up 4 bases; unmatched junction bases: 7. This CDR3 has 14 residues. The DNA for the CDR3 is TGTGCCAGCAGCCCTACGGGACAGAGCTATGGCTACACCTTC. Translated: CASSPTGQSYGYTF.

The chain links TRBV30 to TRBJ1-4; 7 nucleotides align to TRBD1. Germline lookup yields CDR1 GTSNPN and CDR2 SVGIG (reference sequence). This CDR3 contains 15 residues. Trimming cost V 0 bases and J 7 bases; bases outside gene matches: 8. CDR3 sequence (DNA): TGTGCCTGGAGTGTGGAAGGGGGCGAACCTGAAAAACTGTTTTTT. As protein: CAWSVEGGEPEKLFF.

This clonotype showed up many times. The V gene is TRBV28, the J gene TRBJ1-1; D unresolved. Germline assignment: CDR1 MDHEN and CDR2 SYDVKM. Deletions cut 4 bases from V and 0 bases from J, with 15 bases between. The CDR3 length is 16 residues. The CDR3 here is CASSSEVKDLNTEAFF. CDR3 in DNA: TGTGCCAGCAGTTCCGAGGTGAAGGATTTGAACACTGAAGCTTTCTTT.

There are a few counts of this clonotype. This rearrangement joins TRBV6-1 to TRBJ1-5; D is possibly TRBD1 (6 bases). Trimming stripped 8 bases from V and 3 bases from J, with 23 bases between. Germline CDR1 MNHNS, CDR2 SASEGT. The CDR3 is made up of 17 amino acids. The CDR3 DNA sequence: TGTGCCAGCGACGGGGGGCCCTGGATAGGGATCAATCAGCCCCAGCATTTT. This gives the protein CASDGGPWIGINQPQHF.

The rearrangement joins TRBV5-4 to TRBJ1-4, with a tentative D call TRBD1 (5 bases). The CDR3 totals 15 residues. Germline values: CDR1 SGHNT, CDR2 YYREEE (reference sequence). V lost 1 base and J lost 5, with 12 bases in between. CDR3 DNA sequence: TGTGCCAGCAGCTTGTCGGGGACTTCCAATGAAAAACTGTTTTTT. This codes for CASSLSGTSNEKLFF.

The CDR3 sequence is CASSQDPGGGGELFF. The CDR3 nucleotides read TGTGCCAGCAGCCAAGATCCAGGGGGTGGCGGGGAGCTGTTTTTT. This rearrangement joins TRBV3-1 to TRBJ2-2, with TRBD1 matching over 7 bases. The CDR3 has 15 residues. The J segment lost 7 bases and the V segment lost 0 bases, leaving 5 bases of the junction unmatched. CDR1 and CDR2 (germline): LGHDT, YNNKEL (reference sequence).

This clonotype was seen a few times. V is TRBV19 and J is TRBJ1-1, with TRBD1 as a possible D gene (6 bases). Per germline, CDR1 LNHDA and CDR2 SQIVND (reference sequence). V was trimmed by 7 bases and J by 4 bases, leaving 16 bases between them. The CDR3 loop spans 14 amino acids. The CDR3 loop reads CASIRGAASTEAFF. Written as DNA, the CDR3 is TGTGCCAGTATACGGGGGGCGGCCTCCACTGAAGCTTTCTTT.

The gene calls are TRBV4-1 and TRBJ1-2; the D is unclear. CDR1 and CDR2 from the germline V gene are MGHRA and YSYEKL. The CDR3 consists of 19 residues. Trimming took 0 bases from V and 2 from J, leaving 22 bases between them. CDR3 in DNA: TGCGCCAGCAGCCAAGATGGCCTATGGGGAACACACAACAACTATGGCTACACCTTC. Translation: CASSQDGLWGTHNNYGYTF.

The sample holds a few counts of this clonotype. This chain links TRBV7-2 with TRBJ2-7; D might be TRBD1 (6 bases). The CDR3 consists of 18 residues. V shed 6 bases and J shed 0 bases, with 24 bases lying between them. CDR1 and CDR2 from the germline V gene are SGHTA and FQGNSA. CDR3 sequence (DNA): TGTGCCAGCAGTCCCGAAGGGGGTCAGGATGGATTCTCCTACGAGCAGTACTTC. This encodes CASSPEGGQDGFSYEQYF. Combining the CDR3 with reference TRBV7-2 and TRBJ2-7 gives the whole variable domain GAGVSQSPSNKVTEKGKDVELRCDPISGHTALYWYRQSLGQGLEFLIYFQGNSAPDKSGLPSDRFSAERTGGSVSTLTIQRTQQEDSAVYLCASSPEGGQDGFSYEQYFGPGTRLTVT.

This clonotype was detected ten times or more. The gene calls are TRBV20-1 and TRBJ2-7; perhaps TRBD2 as D (6 bases). Germline-derived CDR1 and CDR2 are DFQATT and SNEGSKA (reference sequence). The CDR3 runs 15 residues. V gave up 3 bases and J gave up 3 bases, with 18 bases separating them. The CDR3 sequence is CSASVLADAYYEQYF. For the CDR3, the DNA is TGCAGTGCTAGCGTACTAGCCGACGCTTACTACGAGCAGTACTTC.

In this sample, this clonotype turned up a few times. This rearrangement joins TRBV24-1 to TRBJ1-2, with D unresolved. Germline V gene data show CDR1 as KGHDR and CDR2 as SFDVKD. The CDR3 is 13 residues long. V shed 0 bases and J shed 6 bases, with 7 bases lying between them. DNA of the CDR3: TGTGCCACCAGTGATTTGGGGCGGAATGGCTACACCTTC. This gives the protein CATSDLGRNGYTF.

On this clonotype itself: Being one base from a much bigger clone, this may be a read error. In this CDR3 the conserved last residue, phenylalanine or tryptophan, is missing, so a read error is likely. The V gene is TRBV5-5, the J gene TRBJ1-6; D is ambiguous. CDR1 and CDR2 (germline): SGHKS, YYEKEE (reference sequence). Trimming removed 1 base from V and 5 bases from J, with 13 bases in between. This CDR3 has 16 residues. DNA for the CDR3: TGTGCCAGCAGCTTGTCTGGCCGATTCAATAATTCACCCCTCCACCTT. It is translated as CASSLSGRFNNSPLHL.

This clonotype was seen at least ten times. The V and J genes are TRBV14 and TRBJ2-6, with 8 bases matching TRBD1. The J segment lost 4 bases and the V segment lost 2 bases, leaving 19 bases of the junction unmatched. Germline V gene sequence: CDR1 SGHDN, CDR2 FVKESK. This CDR3 region has 21 residues. CDR3 in DNA: TGTGCCAGCAGCCAACATTATTGGACGGGACAGGAGCCCTCCGGGGCCAACGTCCTGACTTTC. Translating gives CASSQHYWTGQEPSGANVLTF.

The chain has TRBV6-1 and TRBJ2-7; the D gene is possibly TRBD1 (6 bases). V lost 6 bases and J 3 bases, leaving 21 bases between the germline ends. CDR1 and CDR2 from the germline V gene are MNHNS and SASEGT. CDR3 size: 16 residues. CDR3 amino acids: CASSPTGTRKFYEQYF. The CDR3 DNA reads as TGTGCCAGCAGCCCTACCGGGACAAGGAAATTCTACGAGCAGTACTTC.

V usage is TRBV29-1 and J usage is TRBJ2-2; 8 bases fit TRBD1. J was trimmed by 0 bases and V by 7 bases; bases with no gene match: 4. Germline V gene lookup returns CDR1 SQVTM and CDR2 ANQGSEA. The CDR3 is 14 amino acids. As DNA, the CDR3 is TGCAGCGCTGTGACAGGGGCGAACACCGGGGAGCTGTTTTTT. The encoded protein is CSAVTGANTGELFF.